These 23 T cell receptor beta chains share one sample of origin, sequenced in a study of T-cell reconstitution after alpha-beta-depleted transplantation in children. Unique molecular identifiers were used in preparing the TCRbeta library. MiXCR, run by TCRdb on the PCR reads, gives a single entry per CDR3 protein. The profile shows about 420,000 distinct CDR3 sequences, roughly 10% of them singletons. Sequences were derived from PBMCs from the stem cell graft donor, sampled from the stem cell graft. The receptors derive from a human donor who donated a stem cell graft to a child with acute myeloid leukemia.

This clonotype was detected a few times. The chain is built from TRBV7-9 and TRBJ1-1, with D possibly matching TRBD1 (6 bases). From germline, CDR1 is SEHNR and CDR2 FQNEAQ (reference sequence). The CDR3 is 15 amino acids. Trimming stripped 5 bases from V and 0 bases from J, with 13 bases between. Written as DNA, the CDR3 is TGTGCCAGCAGCCCCGGACAGCTCATGAACACTGAAGCTTTCTTT. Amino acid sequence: CASSPGQLMNTEAFF.

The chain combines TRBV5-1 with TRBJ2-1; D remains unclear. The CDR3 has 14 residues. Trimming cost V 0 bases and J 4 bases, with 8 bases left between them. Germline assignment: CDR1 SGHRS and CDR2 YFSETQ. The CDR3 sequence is CASSLGNPYNEQFF. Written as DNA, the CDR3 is TGCGCCAGCAGCTTGGGGAACCCTTACAATGAGCAGTTCTTC.

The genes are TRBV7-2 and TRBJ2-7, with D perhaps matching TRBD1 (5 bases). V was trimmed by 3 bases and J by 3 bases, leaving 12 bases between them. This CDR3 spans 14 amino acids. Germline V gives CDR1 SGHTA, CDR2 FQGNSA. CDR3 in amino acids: CASSFVETDYEQYF. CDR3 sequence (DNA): TGTGCCAGCAGCTTCGTGGAGACAGACTACGAGCAGTACTTC.

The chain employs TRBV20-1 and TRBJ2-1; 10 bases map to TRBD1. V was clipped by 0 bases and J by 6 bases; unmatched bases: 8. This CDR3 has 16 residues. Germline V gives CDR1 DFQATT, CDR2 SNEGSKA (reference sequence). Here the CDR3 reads CSAREMDRGWVNEQFF. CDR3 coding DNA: TGCAGTGCTAGAGAAATGGACAGGGGGTGGGTCAATGAGCAGTTCTTC.

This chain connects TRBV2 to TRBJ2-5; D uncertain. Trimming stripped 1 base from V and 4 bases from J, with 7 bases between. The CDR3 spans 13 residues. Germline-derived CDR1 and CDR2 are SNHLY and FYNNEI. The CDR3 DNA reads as TGTGCCAGCAGTGAAGTGGTAGCAGAGACCCAGTACTTC. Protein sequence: CASSEVVAETQYF.

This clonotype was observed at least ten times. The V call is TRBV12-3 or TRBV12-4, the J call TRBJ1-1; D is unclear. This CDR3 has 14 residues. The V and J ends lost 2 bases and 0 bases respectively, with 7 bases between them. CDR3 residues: CASSLQLMNTEAFF. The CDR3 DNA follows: TGTGCCAGCAGTTTACAGCTCATGAACACTGAAGCTTTCTTT.

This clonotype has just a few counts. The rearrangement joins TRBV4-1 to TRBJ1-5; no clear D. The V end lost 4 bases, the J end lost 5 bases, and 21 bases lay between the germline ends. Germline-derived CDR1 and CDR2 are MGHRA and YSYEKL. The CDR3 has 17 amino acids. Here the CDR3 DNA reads TGCGCCAGCAGCCTCAAGACTTCACCGGATAACCATCAGCCCCAGCATTTT. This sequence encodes CASSLKTSPDNHQPQHF.

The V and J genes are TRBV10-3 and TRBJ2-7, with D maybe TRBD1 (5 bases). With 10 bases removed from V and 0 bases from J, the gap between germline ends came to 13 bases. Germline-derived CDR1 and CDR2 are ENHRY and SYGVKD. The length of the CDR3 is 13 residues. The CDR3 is CATSTENSYEQYF. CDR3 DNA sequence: TGTGCCACGTCGACAGAAAACTCCTACGAGCAGTACTTC.

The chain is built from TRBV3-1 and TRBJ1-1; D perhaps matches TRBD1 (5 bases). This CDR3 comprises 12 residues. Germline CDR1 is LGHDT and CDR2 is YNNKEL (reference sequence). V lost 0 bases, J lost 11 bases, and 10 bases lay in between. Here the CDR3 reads CASSQETGRAFF. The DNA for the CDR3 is TGTGCCAGCAGCCAAGAGACGGGGCGGGCTTTCTTT.

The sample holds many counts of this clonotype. The CDR3 loop reads CASSLAKGMNTEAFF. DNA of the CDR3: TGCGCCAGCAGCTTGGCCAAGGGGATGAACACTGAAGCTTTCTTT. V usage is TRBV5-1 and J usage is TRBJ1-1, with a possible D match to TRBD1 (5 bases). CDR3 size: 15 residues. V was shortened by 0 bases and J by 0 bases, with 9 bases between the two germline ends. CDR1 and CDR2 from the germline V gene are SGHRS and YFSETQ.

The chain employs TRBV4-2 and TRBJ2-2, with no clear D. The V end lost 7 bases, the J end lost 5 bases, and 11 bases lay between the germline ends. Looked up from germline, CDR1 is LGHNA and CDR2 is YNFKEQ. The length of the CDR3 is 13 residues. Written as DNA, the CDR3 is TGTGCCAGCACCCCCGTGATAACCGGGGAGCTGTTTTTT. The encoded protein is CASTPVITGELFF.

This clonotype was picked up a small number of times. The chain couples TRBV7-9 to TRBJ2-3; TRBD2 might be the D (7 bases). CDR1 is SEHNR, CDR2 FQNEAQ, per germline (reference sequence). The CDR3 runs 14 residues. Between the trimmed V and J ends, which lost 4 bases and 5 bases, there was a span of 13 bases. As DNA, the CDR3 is TGTGCCAGCAGCTATGGGGGGGCCGGAGATACGCAGTATTTT. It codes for CASSYGGAGDTQYF.

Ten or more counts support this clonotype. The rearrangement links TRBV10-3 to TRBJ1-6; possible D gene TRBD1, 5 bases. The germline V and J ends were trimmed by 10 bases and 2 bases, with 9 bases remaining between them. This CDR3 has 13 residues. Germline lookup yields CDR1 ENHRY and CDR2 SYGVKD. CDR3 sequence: CATRTTYNSPLHF. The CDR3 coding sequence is TGTGCCACCAGGACAACCTATAATTCACCCCTCCACTTT.

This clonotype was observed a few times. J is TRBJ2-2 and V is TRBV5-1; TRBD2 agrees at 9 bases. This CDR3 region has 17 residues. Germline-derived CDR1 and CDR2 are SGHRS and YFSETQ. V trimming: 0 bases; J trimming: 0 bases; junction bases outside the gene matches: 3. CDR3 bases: TGCGCCAGCAGCTTGGCTAGCGGGGCAGCGAACACCGGGGAGCTGTTTTTT. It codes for CASSLASGAANTGELFF.

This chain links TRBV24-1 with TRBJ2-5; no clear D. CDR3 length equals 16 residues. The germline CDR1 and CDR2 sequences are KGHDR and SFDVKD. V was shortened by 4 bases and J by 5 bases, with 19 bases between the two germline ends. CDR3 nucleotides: TGTGCCACCAGTGACCCCGCAGGACCAGCCGGGGAGACCCAGTACTTC. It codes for CATSDPAGPAGETQYF.

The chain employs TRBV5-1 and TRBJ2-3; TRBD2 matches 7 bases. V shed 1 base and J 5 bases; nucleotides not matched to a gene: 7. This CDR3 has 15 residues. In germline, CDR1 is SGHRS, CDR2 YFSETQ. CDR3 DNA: TGCGCCAGCAGCTTGTACGCGGGAGTAGGAGATACGCAGTATTTT. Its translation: CASSLYAGVGDTQYF.

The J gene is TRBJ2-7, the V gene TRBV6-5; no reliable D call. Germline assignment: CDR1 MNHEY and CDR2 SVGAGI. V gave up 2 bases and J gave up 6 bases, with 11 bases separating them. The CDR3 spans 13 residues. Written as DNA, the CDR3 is TGTGCCAGCAGTTACAGGGTTTTAAGCGAGCAGTACTTC. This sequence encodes CASSYRVLSEQYF.

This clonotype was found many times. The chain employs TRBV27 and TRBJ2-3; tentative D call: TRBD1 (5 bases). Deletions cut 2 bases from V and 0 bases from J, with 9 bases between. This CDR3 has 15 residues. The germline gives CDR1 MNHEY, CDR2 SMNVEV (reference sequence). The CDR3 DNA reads TGTGCCAGCAGTTTACAGGGTAGAAGCACAGATACGCAGTATTTT. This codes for CASSLQGRSTDTQYF.

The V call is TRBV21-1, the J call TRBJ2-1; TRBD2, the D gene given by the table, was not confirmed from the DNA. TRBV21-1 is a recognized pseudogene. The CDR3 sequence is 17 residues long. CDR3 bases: TGTGCCAGCACGCCGGGAGGGGGACTAGCGGGCCACAATGAGCAGTTCTTC. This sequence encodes CASTPGGGLAGHNEQFF.

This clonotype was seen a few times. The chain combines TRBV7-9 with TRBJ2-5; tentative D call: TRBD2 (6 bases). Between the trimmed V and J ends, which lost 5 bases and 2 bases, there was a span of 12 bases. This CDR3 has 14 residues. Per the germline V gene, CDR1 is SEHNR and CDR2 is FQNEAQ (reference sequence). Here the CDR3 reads CASSGFRGQETQYF. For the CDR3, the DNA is TGTGCCAGCAGCGGATTCCGGGGGCAAGAGACCCAGTACTTC.

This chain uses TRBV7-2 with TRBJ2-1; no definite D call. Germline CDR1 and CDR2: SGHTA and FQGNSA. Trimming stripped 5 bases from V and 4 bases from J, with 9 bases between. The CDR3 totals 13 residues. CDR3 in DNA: TGTGCCAGCAGCGCATACAGTTACAATGAGCAGTTCTTC. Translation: CASSAYSYNEQFF.

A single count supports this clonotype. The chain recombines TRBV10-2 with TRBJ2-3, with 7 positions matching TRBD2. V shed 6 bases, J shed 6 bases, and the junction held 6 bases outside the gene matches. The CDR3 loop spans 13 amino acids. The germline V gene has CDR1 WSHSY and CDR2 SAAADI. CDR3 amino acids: CASRKSGEDTQYF. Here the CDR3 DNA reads TGCGCCAGCAGGAAAAGCGGGGAGGATACGCAGTATTTT.

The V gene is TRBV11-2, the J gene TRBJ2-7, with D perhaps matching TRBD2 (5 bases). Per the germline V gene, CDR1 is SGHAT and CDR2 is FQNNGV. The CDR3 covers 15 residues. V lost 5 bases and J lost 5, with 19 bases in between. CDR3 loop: CASSPLKGSGNEQYF. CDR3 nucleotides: TGTGCCAGCAGCCCCCTGAAAGGGAGTGGAAACGAGCAGTACTTC.